The rows below give T cell receptor beta chains drawn from one sample of a study of T cell responses to AZD1222 COVID-19 vaccine. This table comes from immunoSEQ multiplex PCR, and its TCRdb copy is limited to in-frame clones, with some not included. The sample has 150,000 to 200,000 clones; approximately 93% are singletons. Sequencing was performed on peripheral blood, taken 28 days after the second AZD1222 dose. These receptors were taken from an adult who received the AZD1222 COVID-19 vaccine. The CDR3 runs from the conserved cysteine through the conserved F or W. Fields, in order: D gene, J gene, V gene, CDR3 length, clone size, CDR3 protein, CDR3 DNA. A D gene is named only where the DNA matches it firmly. Size tells how often a clone was seen (once, few, many) or the class of an expanded clone, and some rows leave it out.

D: NA; J: TRBJ1-1; V: TRBV9; length: 15; size: NA; CDR3: CASSGPGQQNTEAFF; DNA: TGTGCCAGCAGCGGCCCGGGACAACAGAACACTGAAGCTTTCTTT
D: TRBD1; J: TRBJ1-1; V: TRBV14; length: 15; size: NA; CDR3: CASSWDRAAYTEAFF; DNA: TGTGCCAGCAGCTGGGACAGGGCGGCTTACACTGAAGCTTTCTTT
D: NA; J: TRBJ2-7; V: TRBV19; length: 15; size: NA; CDR3: CASSISLQDLYEQYF; DNA: NA
D: TRBD2; J: TRBJ2-3; V: TRBV4-1; length: 16; size: NA; CDR3: CASSPRGGPGTDTQYF; DNA: TGCGCCAGCAGCCCTCGGGGGGGGCCGGGCACAGATACGCAGTATTTT
D: NA; J: TRBJ1-5; V: TRBV7-2; length: 14; size: NA; CDR3: CASRPGNSNQPQHF; DNA: TGTGCCAGCCGCCCGGGAAACAGCAATCAGCCCCAGCATTTT
D: NA; J: TRBJ2-7; V: TRBV6-5; length: 13; size: NA; CDR3: CASTELRGYEQYF; DNA: TGTGCCAGCACAGAGCTCAGGGGCTACGAGCAGTACTTC
D: NA; J: TRBJ1-1; V: TRBV6-5; length: 12; size: NA; CDR3: CASTGQSTEAFF; DNA: TGTGCCAGCACCGGACAGTCCACTGAAGCTTTCTTT
D: NA; J: TRBJ1-2; V: TRBV6-1; length: 14; size: NA; CDR3: CASSEALGGTGYTF; DNA: TGTGCCAGCAGTGAAGCCCTTGGGGGAACGGGCTACACCTTC
D: NA; J: TRBJ1-1; V: TRBV7-2; length: 14; size: NA; CDR3: CASRYVGVRTEAFF; DNA: TGTGCCAGCAGGTATGTCGGGGTAAGGACTGAAGCTTTCTTT
D: NA; J: TRBJ1-5; V: TRBV15; length: 16; size: NA; CDR3: CATSRDFPGSGQPQHF; DNA: TGTGCCACCAGCAGAGATTTTCCAGGGTCGGGACAGCCCCAGCATTTT
D: NA; J: TRBJ1-2; V: TRBV12-3/TRBV12-4; length: 12; size: NA; CDR3: CASSLSGNGYTF; DNA: TGTGCCAGCAGTTTAAGTGGGAATGGCTACACCTTC
D: NA; J: TRBJ1-1; V: TRBV10-3; length: 13; size: once; CDR3: CAISVDVNTEAFF; DNA: TGTGCCATCAGTGTCGACGTGAACACTGAAGCTTTCTTT
D: TRBD1; J: TRBJ1-6; V: TRBV5-1; length: 14; size: once; CDR3: CASSTGQRNSPLHF; DNA: TGCGCCAGCAGCACGGGACAGAGGAATTCACCCCTCCACTTT
D: TRBD1; J: TRBJ1-2; V: TRBV28; length: 16; size: NA; CDR3: CASTGTGGFQKYGYTF; DNA: TGTGCCAGCACCGGGACAGGGGGCTTCCAAAAATATGGCTACACCTTC
D: TRBD1; J: TRBJ2-3; V: TRBV19; length: 17; size: NA; CDR3: CASSGGSGGFRTDTQYF; DNA: TGTGCCAGTAGTGGTGGTTCAGGGGGATTTCGTACAGATACGCAGTATTTT
D: NA; J: TRBJ2-5; V: TRBV7-2; length: 14; size: NA; CDR3: CASSGGRVQETQYF; DNA: TGTGCCAGCAGCGGGGGCAGGGTACAAGAGACCCAGTACTTC
D: TRBD1; J: TRBJ1-6; V: TRBV7-8; length: 21; size: NA; CDR3: CASSLVFGGQGLRSYNSPLHF; DNA: TGTGCCAGCAGCTTAGTTTTCGGGGGACAGGGGCTAAGATCCTATAATTCACCCCTCCACTTT
D: NA; J: TRBJ1-1; V: TRBV27; length: 16; size: once; CDR3: CASSWGAHNGNTEAFF; DNA: TGTGCCAGCAGCTGGGGGGCGCACAATGGGAACACTGAAGCTTTCTTT
D: TRBD1; J: TRBJ2-7; V: TRBV5-1; length: 14; size: NA; CDR3: CASSLGTGADEQYF; DNA: TGCGCCAGCAGCCTAGGGACAGGGGCCGACGAGCAGTACTTC
D: NA; J: TRBJ2-5; V: TRBV18; length: 11; size: NA; CDR3: CASSPGETQYF; DNA: TGTGCCAGCTCACCAGGGGAGACCCAGTACTTC
D: NA; J: TRBJ1-5; V: TRBV12-3/TRBV12-4; length: 13; size: NA; CDR3: CASSIRTGGLQHF; DNA: TGTGCCAGCAGTATACGGACGGGTGGGCTCCAGCATTTT
D: TRBD1; J: TRBJ2-7; V: TRBV11-2; length: 15; size: few; CDR3: CASSLGAGGNNEQYF; DNA: TGTGCCAGCAGCTTAGGAGCAGGGGGCAACAACGAGCAGTACTTC
D: NA; J: TRBJ1-2; V: TRBV5-4; length: 12; size: NA; CDR3: CASISWGGGYTF; DNA: TGTGCCAGCATATCGTGGGGGGGCGGCTACACCTTC
D: NA; J: TRBJ2-2; V: TRBV19; length: 12; size: NA; CDR3: CASTPITGELFF; DNA: TGTGCCAGCACACCGATCACCGGGGAGCTGTTTTTT